This T cell receptor beta chain was obtained from a study of post-analysis software for immune sequencing data. Study findings and constraints: Normalized Chao1 diversity was significantly reduced in patients versus controls. There were roughly 5 TRBV segments more frequent in patients than controls, and TRBV5-6, TRBV5-1 and TRBV20-1 were among them.

This clonotype was detected ten times or more. Its antigen is as yet unknown. Unique molecular identifiers featured in each of the TCR beta cDNA libraries. TCRdb re-derived calls from the PCR reads in MiXCR, one entry per CDR3 protein. Of around 200,000 distinct CDR3 sequences detected, 29% appear once; the ten largest clones hold roughly 3.4%. Trimming removed 3 bases from V and 1 base from J, with 17 bases in between. Germline V gene sequence: CDR1 DFQATT, CDR2 SNEGSKA (reference sequence). This CDR3 comprises 16 residues. The chain combines TRBV20-1 with TRBJ2-3; D is uncertain. The sequenced material came from blood. This receptor was obtained from a girl between 2 and 17 years old with multiple sclerosis. The chain's CDR3 is CSASVAFGRGTDTQYF. DNA of the CDR3: TGCAGTGCTAGTGTGGCTTTTGGTCGTGGCACAGATACGCAGTATTTT.